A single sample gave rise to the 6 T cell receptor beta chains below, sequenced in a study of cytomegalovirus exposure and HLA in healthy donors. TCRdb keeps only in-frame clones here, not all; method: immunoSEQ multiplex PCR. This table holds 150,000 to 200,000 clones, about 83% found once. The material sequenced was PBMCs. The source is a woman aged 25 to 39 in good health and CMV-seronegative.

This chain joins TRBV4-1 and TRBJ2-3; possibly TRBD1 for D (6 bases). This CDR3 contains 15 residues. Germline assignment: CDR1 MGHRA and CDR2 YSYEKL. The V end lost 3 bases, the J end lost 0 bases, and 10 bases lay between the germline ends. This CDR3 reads CASSHGQGSTDTQYF. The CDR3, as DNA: TGCGCCAGCAGCCACGGGCAGGGGAGCACAGATACGCAGTATTTT.

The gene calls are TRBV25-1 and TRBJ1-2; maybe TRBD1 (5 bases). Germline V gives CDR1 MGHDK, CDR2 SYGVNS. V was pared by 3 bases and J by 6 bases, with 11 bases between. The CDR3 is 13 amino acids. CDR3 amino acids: CASSDRGLDGYTF. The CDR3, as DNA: TGTGCCAGCAGTGATAGGGGTCTAGATGGCTACACCTTC.

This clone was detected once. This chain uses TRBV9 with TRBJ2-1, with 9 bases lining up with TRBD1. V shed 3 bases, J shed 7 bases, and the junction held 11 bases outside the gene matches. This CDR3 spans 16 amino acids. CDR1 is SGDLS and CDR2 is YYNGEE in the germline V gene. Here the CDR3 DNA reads TGTGCCAGCAGCGATACGGCGGACAGGGGTACGAATGAGCAGTTCTTC. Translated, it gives CASSDTADRGTNEQFF.

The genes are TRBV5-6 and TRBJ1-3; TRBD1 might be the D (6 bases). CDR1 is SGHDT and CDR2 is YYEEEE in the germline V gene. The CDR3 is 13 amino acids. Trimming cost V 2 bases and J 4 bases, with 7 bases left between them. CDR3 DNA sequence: TGTGCCAGCAGCTTACAGGGCGGAAACACCATATATTTT. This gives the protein CASSLQGGNTIYF.

Written as DNA, the CDR3 is TGTGCCAGTAGTATCCCGCAGGGGGGTAATGAAAAACTGTTTTTT. As protein: CASSIPQGGNEKLFF. V is TRBV19 and J is TRBJ1-4; TRBD1 matches at 7 bases. V lost 3 bases and J lost 4; bases outside the gene matches: 5. The CDR3 extends over 15 amino acids. CDR1 and CDR2 (germline): LNHDA, SQIVND (reference sequence).

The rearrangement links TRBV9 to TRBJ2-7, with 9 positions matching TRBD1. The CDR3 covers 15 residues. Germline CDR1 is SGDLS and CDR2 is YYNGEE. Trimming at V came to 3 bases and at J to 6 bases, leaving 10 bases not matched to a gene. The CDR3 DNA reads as TGTGCCAGCAGCGAGTCGGGACAGGGAGAGCTCGAGCAGTACTTC. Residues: CASSESGQGELEQYF.